A single sample gave rise to the 8 T cell receptor beta chains below, sequenced in a study of blood T cell repertoires in COVID-19. Assay used: immunoSEQ multiplex PCR; TCRdb lists only in-frame clones, some missing. Here the sample spans about 140,000 clones, 78% being singletons. Sequencing used peripheral blood. These receptors all stem from a woman between 55 and 75 years old with acute or convalescent COVID-19.

The chain couples TRBV5-1 to TRBJ2-1, with TRBD2 matching over 14 bases. The CDR3 has 17 amino acids. The V gene's germline CDR1 is SGHRS and CDR2 YFSETQ. The V segment lost 4 bases and the J segment 2 bases; nucleotides outside the gene matches: 5. CDR3 DNA: TGCGCCAGCAGCCCCCGACTAGCGGGAGGGGCCTACAATGAGCAGTTCTTC. Encoded protein: CASSPRLAGGAYNEQFF.

The chain is built from TRBV28 and TRBJ2-7, with D tentatively TRBD1 (5 bases). Germline CDR1 and CDR2: MDHEN and SYDVKM. V was clipped by 6 bases and J by 0 bases, with 15 bases between them. The CDR3 covers 15 residues. CDR3: CASSSLGQGSYEQYF. The CDR3, as DNA: TGTGCCAGCAGCTCCCTCGGGCAGGGCTCCTACGAGCAGTACTTC. The entire variable domain, with the rest obtained from reference TRBV28 and TRBJ2-7, is as follows: DVKVTQSSRYLVKRTGEKVFLECVQDMDHENMFWYRQDPGLGLRLIYFSYDVKMKEKGDIPEGYSVSREKKERFSLILESASTNQTSMYLCASSSLGQGSYEQYFGPGTRLTVT.

This chain uses TRBV27 with TRBJ2-4; 8 nucleotides match TRBD1. V shed 6 bases and J 0 bases; nucleotides not matched to a gene: 7. Per the germline V gene, CDR1 is MNHEY and CDR2 is SMNVEV (reference sequence). The CDR3 spans 16 residues. CDR3 DNA sequence: TGTGCCAGCAGACCAATACAGGGGGGAGCCAAAAACATTCAGTACTTC. Protein sequence: CASRPIQGGAKNIQYF.

This clone came up once. J is TRBJ2-5 and V is TRBV6-6; possibly TRBD2 for D (6 bases). V shed 3 bases and J shed 4 bases, with 15 bases lying between them. CDR3 length equals 15 residues. The germline gives CDR1 MNHNY, CDR2 SVGAGI (reference sequence). In DNA form, the CDR3 reads TGTGCCAGCAGTTATACAGCGGGCCGTTTAGAGACCCAGTACTTC. Amino acids: CASSYTAGRLETQYF.

This chain joins TRBV6-5 and TRBJ2-7; tentatively, D is TRBD1 (6 bases). From germline, CDR1 is MNHEY and CDR2 SVGAGI. Trimming took 10 bases from V and 3 from J, leaving 13 bases between them. There are 12 residues in the CDR3. CDR3 sequence: CATAGAHYEQYF. The CDR3 DNA reads as TGTGCCACGGCAGGGGCCCACTACGAGCAGTACTTC.

The J gene is TRBJ2-4, the V gene TRBV7-3; 8 bases match TRBD1. The CDR3 has 16 residues. Trimming took 5 bases from V and 0 from J; bases not matched to a gene: 6. CDR1 is SGHTA and CDR2 is FQGTGA in the germline V gene. The CDR3: CASSPGQGRAKNIQYF. The CDR3 DNA is TGTGCCAGCAGCCCAGGACAGGGACGAGCCAAAAACATTCAGTACTTC.

The chain carries TRBV7-6 and TRBJ2-2; no firm D call. The CDR3 runs to 13 residues. Trimming stripped 1 base from V and 4 bases from J, with 4 bases between. The germline gives CDR1 SGHVS, CDR2 FNYEAQ. CDR3 amino acids: CASSLDGTGELFF. CDR3 bases: TGTGCCAGCAGCTTAGACGGCACCGGGGAGCTGTTTTTT.

The chain couples TRBV28 to TRBJ2-1; 7 bases align to TRBD1. The CDR3 is 16 residues long. The V and J ends lost 6 bases and 1 base, in that order; junction bases with no gene match: 9. CDR1 and CDR2 from the germline V gene are MDHEN and SYDVKM. Written as DNA, the CDR3 is TGTGCCAGCAGCGTACCCCGACAGGGATCCTACAATGAGCAGTTCTTC. Translating it yields CASSVPRQGSYNEQFF.